Each of the 31 T cell receptor beta chains below was sequenced from the same sample in a study of shared clonotypes between healthy human individuals. Method: immunoSEQ multiplex PCR; TCRdb's copy keeps in-frame clones and lacks some. This sample has more than 850,000 clones, with roughly 74% found just once. The material sequenced was memory CD4+ T cells from PBMCs. The subset: CD45RA-negative fraction. Receptors originate from a man between 18 and 29 years old in good health. Some clones in this sample may be carry-over from other donors' samples.

This chain uses TRBV7-2 with TRBJ2-7, with D unclear. This CDR3 has 14 amino acids. The germline V gene has CDR1 SGHTA and CDR2 FQGNSA. The V and J ends lost 1 base and 7 bases respectively, with 14 bases between them. The CDR3: CASSLGRSNLEQYF. As DNA, the CDR3 is TGTGCCAGCAGCTTAGGCCGGTCTAATTTAGAGCAGTACTTC.

The chain recombines TRBV6-6 with TRBJ2-1; D possibly corresponds to TRBD2 (6 bases). Between the trimmed V and J ends, which lost 6 bases and 5 bases, there was a span of 20 bases. The CDR3 is 16 amino acids. Germline lookup yields CDR1 MNHNY and CDR2 SVGAGI (reference sequence). The CDR3 DNA reads TGTGCCAGCAGCCCCAACCCGGGACTCGGAGACAATGAGCAGTTCTTC. It codes for CASSPNPGLGDNEQFF.

The rearrangement uses TRBV18 and TRBJ2-1; 7 nucleotides match TRBD2. Germline values: CDR1 KGHSH, CDR2 LQKENI. This CDR3 has 15 amino acids. V dropped 3 bases and J dropped 3; count of bases not matched to a gene: 5. CDR3 sequence reads: CASSPLADNYNEQFF. CDR3 coding DNA: TGTGCCAGCTCACCCCTAGCGGACAACTACAATGAGCAGTTCTTC. Together with reference TRBV18 and TRBJ2-1, the CDR3 gives the full variable domain: NAGVMQNPRHLVRRRGQEARLRCSPMKGHSHVYWYRQLPEEGLKFMVYLQKENIIDESGMPKERFSAEFPKEGPSILRIQQVVRGDSAAYFCASSPLADNYNEQFFGPGTRLTVL.

The genes are TRBV5-1 and TRBJ2-5; 13 nucleotides align to TRBD2. This CDR3 has 16 residues. The V gene end was trimmed by 3 bases and the J gene end by 4 bases; junction bases not matched to a gene: 6. Germline CDR1 and CDR2: SGHRS and YFSETQ. The CDR3 spells CASSSGLAGVGETQYF. The CDR3 coding sequence is TGCGCCAGCAGCTCCGGACTAGCGGGAGTGGGAGAGACCCAGTACTTC.

The chain employs TRBV4-1 and TRBJ1-1; D remains unclear. Per the germline V gene, CDR1 is MGHRA and CDR2 is YSYEKL. This CDR3 is built from 16 residues. V lost 7 bases, J lost 1 base, and 19 bases lay in between. CDR3 coding DNA: TGCGCCAGCACTACGGACCGGGAAACGGGGAACACTGAAGCTTTCTTT. Amino acid sequence: CASTTDRETGNTEAFF.

Notes on this clone: The same CDR3 is also encoded by other DNA sequences in this sample. The gene calls are TRBV2 and TRBJ1-5; no reliable D call. The CDR3 is made up of 12 amino acids. Between the trimmed V and J ends, which lost 1 base and 6 bases, there was a span of 4 bases. Germline CDR1 and CDR2: SNHLY and FYNNEI. CDR3 sequence: CASSEGGQPQHF. The CDR3 DNA reads as TGTGCCAGCAGTGAAGGGGGTCAGCCCCAGCATTTT.

This clone appeared a few times. The V gene is TRBV11-2, the J gene TRBJ1-2, with 7 bases that match TRBD1. V dropped 5 bases and J dropped 8; count of bases not matched to a gene: 11. The CDR3 runs 14 residues. The germline V gene has CDR1 SGHAT and CDR2 FQNNGV. This CDR3 reads CASSLDRAGGGYTF. The CDR3 bases are TGTGCCAGCAGCCTTGACAGGGCCGGAGGCGGCTACACCTTC.

The chain has TRBV4-2 and TRBJ2-5, with TRBD2 as a possible D gene (7 bases). The V end was cut by 0 bases, the J end by 4 bases, with 12 bases between. The V gene's germline CDR1 is LGHNA and CDR2 YNFKEQ. The CDR3 contains 15 residues. The CDR3 bases are TGTGCCAGCAGCCAAGAAGGGGGGGCGGCAGAGACCCAGTACTTC. Encoded protein: CASSQEGGAAETQYF.

The J gene is TRBJ1-5, the V gene TRBV5-8, with D unclear. The V end lost 4 bases, the J end lost 5 bases, and 13 bases lay between the germline ends. Germline assignment: CDR1 SGHTS and CDR2 YDEGEE. The length of the CDR3 is 14 residues. CDR3 in amino acids: CASSLSDRYQPQHF. The CDR3, as DNA: TGTGCCAGCAGCCTGTCAGACCGTTATCAGCCCCAGCATTTT.

Only one count was recorded for this clone. The rearrangement joins TRBV19 to TRBJ2-7; 7 bases align to TRBD1. The CDR3 spans 13 residues. The V gene end was trimmed by 5 bases and the J gene end by 4 bases; junction bases not matched to a gene: 5. The germline V gene has CDR1 LNHDA and CDR2 SQIVND (reference sequence). In DNA form, the CDR3 reads TGTGCCAGTAGTCCCGAGGGACAGTACGAGCAGTACTTC. The encoded protein is CASSPEGQYEQYF.

This clone appeared a single time. A far larger clone lies a single base away; this is likely a read error. Within the sample, other DNA sequences also encode this same CDR3. CDR3 region: CASSYGQVNEKLFF. The CDR3 coding sequence is TGTGCCAGCAGTTACGGGCAGGTTAATGAAAAACTGTTTTTT. This sequence joins TRBV6-5 and TRBJ1-4, with unresolved D. CDR1 is MNHEY and CDR2 is SVGAGI in the germline V gene. The V and J ends lost 2 bases and 4 bases respectively, with 8 bases between them. The CDR3 sequence is 14 residues long.

The chain employs TRBV6-5 and TRBJ1-2, with TRBD1 matching 12 bases. CDR1 MNHEY and CDR2 SVGAGI come from the germline V gene. V lost 4 bases to trimming and J lost 8 bases; unmatched junction nucleotides: 8. The CDR3 is 15 amino acids. CDR3 DNA: TGTGCCAGCAGTTCCGCCGGGACAGGGGGCGTCGGCTACACCTTC. It yields the protein CASSSAGTGGVGYTF.

CDR3 sequence reads: CASSLRLGLASNEQFF. The CDR3 nucleotides read TGTGCCAGCAGCTTGAGGCTTGGACTAGCGTCCAATGAGCAGTTCTTC. The chain uses TRBV5-6 and TRBJ2-1; TRBD2 agrees at 9 bases. Germline V gene data show CDR1 as SGHDT and CDR2 as YYEEEE. The trim removed 1 base at V and 6 bases at J, leaving 8 bases unmatched. The CDR3 runs to 16 residues. Looking up the rest from reference TRBV5-6 and TRBJ2-1 gives the full variable domain: DAGVTQSPTHLIKTRGQQVTLRCSPKSGHDTVSWYQQALGQGPQFIFQYYEEEERQRGNFPDRFSGHQFPNYSSELNVNALLLGDSALYLCASSLRLGLASNEQFFGPGTRLTVL.

This clone showed up just a few times. The V and J genes are TRBV19 and TRBJ1-1; no reliable D call. The CDR3 loop spans 15 amino acids. V was shortened by 1 base and J by 1 base, with 10 bases between the two germline ends. CDR1 LNHDA and CDR2 SQIVND come from the germline V gene (reference sequence). Here the CDR3 DNA reads TGTGCCAGTAGTATAGTTCCGACGGGGAACACTGAAGCTTTCTTT. Amino acid sequence: CASSIVPTGNTEAFF.

The rearrangement links TRBV18 to TRBJ2-2; D is unresolved. The CDR3 is 16 amino acids. Germline V gives CDR1 KGHSH, CDR2 LQKENI. Deletions cut 2 bases from V and 2 bases from J, with 12 bases between. In DNA, the CDR3 is TGTGCCAGCTCACCATTGGTACAGCTAAACACCGGGGAGCTGTTTTTT. Its translation is CASSPLVQLNTGELFF. Together with reference TRBV18 and TRBJ2-2, the CDR3 gives the full variable domain: NAGVMQNPRHLVRRRGQEARLRCSPMKGHSHVYWYRQLPEEGLKFMVYLQKENIIDESGMPKERFSAEFPKEGPSILRIQQVVRGDSAAYFCASSPLVQLNTGELFFGEGSRLTVL.

The chain carries TRBV27 and TRBJ1-2, with TRBD1 matching 8 bases. This CDR3 is built from 15 residues. The germline CDR1 and CDR2 sequences are MNHEY and SMNVEV (reference sequence). V shed 4 bases, J shed 4 bases, and the junction held 8 bases outside the gene matches. The CDR3 region is CASSSSIQGGYGYTF. Here the CDR3 DNA reads TGTGCCAGCAGTTCTTCCATACAGGGGGGCTATGGCTACACCTTC.

The rearrangement uses TRBV6-5 and TRBJ2-7, with D unclear. Trimming removed 6 bases from V and 6 bases from J, with 15 bases in between. The CDR3 has 13 amino acids. CDR1 MNHEY and CDR2 SVGAGI come from the germline V gene. CDR3 nucleotides: TGTGCCAGCAGGTTTAAGGGTGTAGGCGAGCAGTACTTC. Protein product: CASRFKGVGEQYF.

On this clone: At one boundary the junction diverges from the germline segment, which might be a read error. V gene TRBV14 combines with J gene TRBJ1-4; D uncertain. This CDR3 contains 12 residues. CDR1 and CDR2 from the germline V gene are SGHDN and FVKESK. The CDR3 protein is CASSQESIRVRF. For the CDR3, the DNA is TGTGCCAGCAGCCAAGAAAGTATAAGGGTAAGATTT. The complete variable domain, with remaining parts taken from reference TRBV14 and TRBJ1-4, reads EAGVTQFPSHSVIEKGQTVTLRCDPISGHDNLYWYRRVMGKEIKFLLHFVKESKQDESGMPNNRFLAERTGGTYSTLKVQPAELEDSGVYFCASSQESIRVRFGSGTQLSVL.

This clone was found once. The gene calls are TRBV5-5 and TRBJ1-5, with a possible D match to TRBD1 (5 bases). The CDR3 sequence is 14 residues long. From germline, CDR1 is SGHKS and CDR2 YYEKEE (reference sequence). Trimming removed 0 bases at V and 7 bases at J, with 11 bases between. CDR3 sequence reads: CASSLVAGSQPQHF. For the CDR3, the DNA is TGTGCCAGCAGCTTGGTGGCAGGGAGCCAGCCCCAGCATTTT.

The chain couples TRBV7-9 to TRBJ1-2; 7 nucleotides align to TRBD1. The trim removed 4 bases at V and 7 bases at J, leaving 3 bases unmatched. CDR1 SEHNR and CDR2 FQNEAQ come from the germline V gene (reference sequence). This CDR3 region has 12 residues. DNA for the CDR3: TGTGCCAGCAGCTACCAGGGGGTTGGCTACACCTTC. Translating gives CASSYQGVGYTF.

There are a few counts of this clone. The rearrangement uses TRBV6-4 and TRBJ2-5; 8 bases agree with TRBD1. This CDR3 comprises 15 residues. V shed 2 bases and J 2 bases; nucleotides not matched to a gene: 4. Germline CDR1 is MRHNA and CDR2 is SNTAGT. CDR3 region: CASSDRTGRQETQYF. The DNA for the CDR3 is TGTGCCAGCAGTGACCGGACAGGGCGTCAAGAGACCCAGTACTTC.

The V gene is TRBV4-2, the J gene TRBJ2-2; D remains ambiguous. V lost 4 bases and J 3 bases, leaving 9 bases between the germline ends. Germline V gives CDR1 LGHNA, CDR2 YNFKEQ. The CDR3 sequence is 14 residues long. CDR3 DNA sequence: TGTGCCAGCAGCCCACGGGCTTACACCGGGGAGCTGTTTTTT. Encoded protein: CASSPRAYTGELFF.

The chain combines TRBV28 with TRBJ2-7, with 7 positions matching TRBD2. Germline CDR1 and CDR2: MDHEN and SYDVKM. J lost 1 base, V lost 4 bases, and 10 bases had no gene match. The length of the CDR3 is 16 residues. This chain's CDR3 is CASSSSLGRASYEQYF. The CDR3 nucleotides are TGTGCCAGCAGTTCCTCTTTGGGGAGGGCGTCCTACGAGCAGTACTTC.

The chain's CDR3 is CASSPGQGANQPQHF. The CDR3 DNA reads as TGCGCCAGCAGCCCGGGACAGGGGGCAAATCAGCCCCAGCATTTT. The chain carries TRBV5-1 and TRBJ1-5; 12 bases fit TRBD1. The CDR3 is 15 amino acids. The trim removed 4 bases at V and 4 bases at J, leaving 3 bases unmatched. The V gene's germline CDR1 is SGHRS and CDR2 YFSETQ.

The genes are TRBV7-9 and TRBJ2-3, with D unresolved. The CDR3 runs to 15 residues. The germline V and J ends were trimmed by 0 bases and 1 base, with 8 bases remaining between them. Germline V gene data show CDR1 as SEHNR and CDR2 as FQNEAQ (reference sequence). As DNA, the CDR3 is TGTGCCAGCAGCTTAGCCTCCCCTGGCACAGATACGCAGTATTTT. It yields the protein CASSLASPGTDTQYF.

As for this clone: Other DNA sequences in the same sample also yield this CDR3. The J gene is TRBJ2-7, the V gene TRBV5-1, with 7 bases aligning to TRBD1. The CDR3 sequence is 11 residues long. Unmatched junction bases numbered 1, after V lost 3 bases and J lost 7 bases. Germline CDR1 is SGHRS and CDR2 is YFSETQ. CDR3 DNA: TGCGCCAGCAGCTCACAGGGGGAGCAGTACTTC. Its protein product is CASSSQGEQYF.

This clone has just a few counts. This chain connects TRBV12-5 to TRBJ2-2; D remains unclear. Germline CDR1 and CDR2: LGHNT and FRNRAP. The CDR3 loop spans 15 amino acids. Trimming removed 0 bases from V and 4 bases from J, with 9 bases in between. The CDR3, as DNA: TGTGCTAGTGGTTTGGTCGGAATGGGCACCGGGGAGCTGTTTTTT. It translates to CASGLVGMGTGELFF.

Concerning this clone: This may come from a read error, since a much larger clone is one base off. The chain couples TRBV5-5 to TRBJ2-7; D not resolved. Trimming took off 0 bases at V and 0 bases at J, with 4 bases between the two ends. The CDR3 has 13 amino acids. Per the germline V gene, CDR1 is SGHKS and CDR2 is YYEKEE (reference sequence). The CDR3: CASSLASSYEQYF. In DNA, the CDR3 is TGTGCCAGCAGCTTGGCCAGCTCCTACGAGCAGTACTTC. Based on the CDR3 plus reference TRBV5-5 and TRBJ2-7, the full variable domain is DAGVTQSPTHLIKTRGQQVTLRCSPISGHKSVSWYQQVLGQGPQFIFQYYEKEERGRGNFPDRFSARQFPNYSSELNVNALLLGDSALYLCASSLASSYEQYFGPGTRLTVT.

The genes are TRBV19 and TRBJ1-1; D is possibly TRBD1 (5 bases). The length of the CDR3 is 14 residues. With 7 bases removed from V and 1 base from J, the gap between germline ends came to 13 bases. CDR1 and CDR2 (germline): LNHDA, SQIVND (reference sequence). CDR3 protein: CASNPGQGNTEAFF. The CDR3 DNA reads TGTGCCAGTAATCCCGGGCAGGGGAACACTGAAGCTTTCTTT.

The chain is built from TRBV6-6 and TRBJ2-7; no definite D call. The germline CDR1 and CDR2 sequences are MNHNY and SVGAGI (reference sequence). The germline V and J ends were trimmed by 2 bases and 0 bases, with 11 bases remaining between them. This CDR3 spans 15 amino acids. The CDR3 reads CASSYAHTHSYEQYF. For the CDR3, the DNA is TGTGCCAGCAGTTACGCCCACACACACTCCTACGAGCAGTACTTC.

The rearrangement links TRBV29-1 to TRBJ2-5; TRBD1 matches 10 bases. Germline V gene lookup returns CDR1 SQVTM and CDR2 ANQGSEA. The CDR3 loop spans 14 amino acids. Unmatched junction bases numbered 6, after V lost 4 bases and J lost 4 bases. The CDR3 region has the DNA TGCAGCGTTGCGTGGACAGGGGGTGGAGAGACCCAGTACTTC. Amino acids: CSVAWTGGGETQYF. Supplemented by reference TRBV29-1 and TRBJ2-5, the full variable domain reads SAVISQKPSRDICQRGTSLTIQCQVDSQVTMMFWYRQQPGQSLTLIATANQGSEATYESGFVIDKFPISRPNLTFSTLTVSNMSPEDSSIYLCSVAWTGGGETQYFGPGTRLLVL.